The 7 T cell receptor beta chains below come from one sample, sequenced in a study of CD8 T cells in ankylosing spondylitis. TCRdb called the 5' RACE reads again in MiXCR, with one record for every CDR3 protein. Seen here are roughly 280,000 distinct CDR3 sequences, 20% observed once, and the top ten hold less than 9%. Sequencing was carried out using blood, either unsorted or a sorted T cell fraction (not recorded which). These receptors were collected from a male donor with ankylosing spondylitis or in good health (not recorded which).

This clonotype has more than one count but fewer than ten. The chain employs TRBV3-1 and TRBJ1-6; D may be TRBD1 (5 bases). CDR3 length: 14 residues. Trimming took 4 bases from V and 7 from J, leaving 11 bases between them. The germline CDR1 and CDR2 sequences are LGHDT and YNNKEL (reference sequence). The CDR3 bases are TGTGCCAGCAGCCCCCCGGGGGAGAATTCACCCCTCCACTTT. As protein: CASSPPGENSPLHF.

This sequence joins TRBV12-3 or TRBV12-4 and TRBJ2-5, with D unclear. The CDR3 consists of 13 residues. V lost 3 bases, J lost 5 bases, and 10 bases lay in between. The DNA of the CDR3 is TGTGCCAGCAGTTTGGGCAAGGCGGAGACCCAGTACTTC. Protein sequence: CASSLGKAETQYF.

V is TRBV7-9 and J is TRBJ2-1, with TRBD2 matching 8 bases. This CDR3 comprises 16 residues. CDR1 and CDR2 from the germline V gene are SEHNR and FQNEAQ (reference sequence). Trimming cost V 7 bases and J 0 bases; bases outside gene matches: 8. The CDR3 DNA follows: TGTGCCAGCATCAATTGGGCGGGAGGCTCCTACAATGAGCAGTTCTTC. Protein product: CASINWAGGSYNEQFF.

The rearrangement uses TRBV18 and TRBJ1-1; D is unresolved. CDR1 and CDR2 from the germline V gene are KGHSH and LQKENI. There are 13 residues in the CDR3. The V gene lost 2 bases and the J gene lost 3 bases, with 7 bases spanning the gap. DNA of the CDR3: TGTGCCAGCTCACCAATAGGCGACACTGAAGCTTTCTTT. This gives the protein CASSPIGDTEAFF.

This clonotype has just a few counts. The rearrangement links TRBV5-4 to TRBJ2-1; 12 bases line up with TRBD2. The germline gives CDR1 SGHNT, CDR2 YYREEE (reference sequence). The V segment lost 4 bases and the J segment 4 bases; nucleotides outside the gene matches: 3. The CDR3 is made up of 15 amino acids. CDR3 coding DNA: TGTGCCAGCAGCCGGACTAGCGGGGAGTACAATGAGCAGTTCTTC. Protein product: CASSRTSGEYNEQFF.

This clonotype was recorded a few times. This chain joins TRBV20-1 and TRBJ2-1; 14 bases line up with TRBD2. The CDR3 spans 14 residues. V lost 6 bases and J lost 7; bases outside the gene matches: 5. CDR1 is DFQATT and CDR2 is SNEGSKA in the germline V gene (reference sequence). The CDR3 DNA reads as TGCAGTGCCGGACTAGCGGGAGGTCTGAATGAGCAGTTCTTC. Encoded protein: CSAGLAGGLNEQFF.

The chain carries TRBV18 and TRBJ2-4, with a tentative D call TRBD1 (6 bases). The CDR3 has 16 residues. Germline loops: CDR1 KGHSH, CDR2 LQKENI. The V and J ends lost 2 bases and 0 bases respectively, with 11 bases between them. CDR3 sequence (DNA): TGTGCCAGCTCACCAAGGACAGTGCTAGCCAAAAACATTCAGTACTTC. As protein: CASSPRTVLAKNIQYF. The whole variable domain, remainder taken from reference TRBV18 and TRBJ2-4, is NAGVMQNPRHLVRRRGQEARLRCSPMKGHSHVYWYRQLPEEGLKFMVYLQKENIIDESGMPKERFSAEFPKEGPSILRIQQVVRGDSAAYFCASSPRTVLAKNIQYFGAGTRLSVL.